This T cell receptor (beta chain) was sequenced in a study of neurological immune-mediated disorders. Broader study findings: On phylogenetic grouping, the repertoires of 18 of 34 multiple sclerosis patients fell within one related-CDR3 cluster, constituting a possible signature.

It was by 5'RACE with 10-nucleotide random UMIs that the cDNA was made. One entry per CDR3 protein results from TCRdb running MiXCR on the 5' RACE reads. The sample has tens of thousands of distinct CDR3 sequences, just over 2.5% seen once. This clonotype was observed at least ten times. The target antigen is unknown. Looked up from germline, CDR1 is SQVTM and CDR2 is ANQGSEA. V shed 8 bases, J shed 4 bases, and the junction held 10 bases outside the gene matches. CDR3 size: 13 residues. The gene calls are TRBV29-1 and TRBJ2-5, with TRBD2 identical over 7 bases. Sequenced sample: PBMCs. The source is a woman in her 30s with multiple sclerosis. In nucleotides, the CDR3 is TGCAGCTTCCCCCGGGGCGGGGGAGAGACCCAGTACTTC. It codes for CSFPRGGGETQYF.